This TCR beta chain was recorded in a study of blood T cell repertoires in COVID-19. This clone counts as medium-sized. Repertoires were generated with immunoSEQ multiplex PCR, while TCRdb's copy carries only in-frame clones and drops some. This table has 90,000 to 120,000 clones, approximately 90% appearing once. Trimming took 6 bases from V and 7 from J, leaving 18 bases between them. Germline CDR1 MNHEY, CDR2 SMNVEV (reference sequence). The CDR3 totals 15 residues. The origin of this receptor is a man aged 50 to 60 with active or convalescent COVID-19. The genes are TRBV27 and TRBJ2-2, with D maybe TRBD2 (6 bases). The material sequenced was peripheral blood. The CDR3 loop reads CASSPTWRVDGELFF. CDR3 in DNA: TGTGCCAGCAGCCCCACTTGGAGGGTGGACGGGGAGCTGTTTTTT.